Listed below are T cell receptor beta chains from one sample, sequenced in a study of blood T cells in healthy people across ages. Each CDR3 protein gets one entry after TCRdb re-called the 5' RACE reads with MiXCR. The sample has under 950,000 distinct CDR3 sequences, over 20% seen once. The sample taken for sequencing was blood. Every receptor here comes from a man aged 70-80 years in good health. Both conserved end residues are part of each CDR3. D genes are given only for firm matches. Expanded clones get a size class; other rows say once, few or many, or leave the size out.

TRBJ2-1,.,TRBV18,.,TGTGCCAGCTCACCACCGGGCTACTCCTACAATGAGCAGTTCTTC,CASSPPGYSYNEQFF
TRBJ1-4,.,TRBV25-1,.,TGTGCCAGCAGTGAAGATAAGTGGGGAGAGGCTAATGAAAAACTGTTTTTT,CASSEDKWGEANEKLFF
TRBJ2-7,.,TRBV20-1,.,TGCAGTGCCCCAGGGGGGGGCTTCAACGCTATCACTGCGGAGCAGTACTTC,CSAPGGGFNAITAEQYF
TRBJ1-2,.,TRBV7-2,.,TGTGCCAGCAGCTTAGATCAGGGGCGTCTAGGCTACACCTTC,CASSLDQGRLGYTF
TRBJ2-7,.,TRBV5-1,few,TGCGCCAGCAGCTTGGATGGAACGCCCTACGAGCAGTACTTC,CASSLDGTPYEQYF
TRBJ2-4,.,TRBV3-1,.,TGTGCCAGCAGCGCAAGCCACCAGGGGAACATTCAGTACTTC,CASSASHQGNIQYF
TRBJ1-5,.,TRBV7-2,.,TGTGCCAGCAACTTAACCGGGGATAGCAATCAGCCCCAGCATTTT,CASNLTGDSNQPQHF
TRBJ2-3,.,TRBV5-1,few,TGCGCCAGCAGCTTGTGGGGTGGGGCCTCCGATACGCAGTATTTT,CASSLWGGASDTQYF
TRBJ1-5,TRBD1,TRBV15,.,TGTGCCACCAGCAGAGTGGCAACCGGGACAGCCACCAATCAGCCCCAGCATTTT,CATSRVATGTATNQPQHF
TRBJ1-1,.,TRBV9,few,TGTGCCAGCAGCGTCTGGGCGAACACTGAAGCTTTCTTT,CASSVWANTEAFF
TRBJ2-4,.,TRBV12-3/TRBV12-4,few,TGTGCCAGCAGGTCAGGAGGAGGGCTCGGCATTCAGTACTTC,CASRSGGGLGIQYF